This T cell receptor beta chain was sequenced in a study of blood T cell repertoires in COVID-19 (dated by TCRdb to 2019 to 2021). Context from the whole study: Samples from collaborators originated in the United States, Italy and Spain and spanned both the acute and convalescent phases of COVID-19. The prospective study material was composed of cDNA or gDNA derived from T cells, B-cell-depleted T cells, or PBMCs. Subjects who had been exposed to COVID-19, were actively infected with it, or had recovered from it provided the deeply sampled blood TCRbeta repertoires that made up the dataset. The repertoires were made available in a free public database intended to serve as a resource for research on the immune response to SARS-CoV-2. The samples were drawn from two sources: the first 160 participants of the ongoing ImmuneRACE study, and over 950 subjects contributed by 6 global collaborators. The sample metadata nearly always contained a de-identified subject ID, COVID-19 status, age in years and sex. Where available, HLA class I and class II types were obtained from metadata supplied by the sample provider rather than from assay-based typing. The full study reports these points: The quantity of clinical and demographic metadata differed by source and by participant and was supplied without curation.

Regarding this clone: This clone's antigen is unknown. Within one base of it there is no much larger clone, and no base qualities were kept.

TCRbeta CDR3 regions were amplified from genomic DNA using the immunoSEQ Assay, a bias-controlled multiplex PCR. Turning to the authors' computational methods: The number of nucleated cells in each sample was estimated by amplification of reference gene primers within the assay. To quantify the absolute abundance of each unique TCRbeta CDR3 rearrangement, sequence reads were collapsed and filtered. Productive Simpson clonality was computed per sample as the square root of Simpson's diversity index over productive rearrangements. What TCRdb holds here is the immuneACCESS table cut down to in-frame rearrangements. Part of the clones is not present; checked against another copy, under half of the missing clones reflect an unresolved V gene, and the others are unexplained. The DNA was the basis for D and trimming; V, J and clone size are from that table. Counted in this sample were about 280,000 clones; roughly 88% of them appeared once. The top ten clones comprise 1% of the sample.

Enrolling through a virtual design, the prospective study's participants ranged in age from roughly 18 to 90 years and lived across some 23 United States geographic areas. In the prospective study, cohorts were assigned on the basis of participant-reported clinical history obtained from a screening survey and a study questionnaire. Recovered participants in ImmuneRACE Cohort 3 were defined as having two consecutive negative NP/OP PCR tests, clearance from a healthcare professional, or resolution of symptoms. Each participant in the prospective study had whole blood, serum and a nasopharyngeal or oropharyngeal swab collected by mobile phlebotomists. Prospective study participants could optionally give additional blood draws and questionnaires over a roughly two-month period. Before DNA extraction, blood samples from the prospective study were shipped at room temperature or frozen. V gives up 0 bases and J gives up 1 base, and the segment between their germline ends measures 7 bases. The CDR3 goes from the cysteine to the phenylalanine over 14 residues. CDR3 DNA only is kept here, 42 bases in frame from base 1. The germline V gene encodes CDR1 SGHRS and CDR2 YFSETQ.

The chain couples TRBV5-1 to TRBJ2-5; the D region possibly corresponds to TRBD2 (5 bases align). The source material was PBMCs or T cells enriched from blood (not recorded which). The receptor was isolated from a woman in her twenties or thirties who had recovered from COVID-19. The sequence in DNA is TGCGCCAGCAGCTTGGTAGGGAGCCAAGAGACCCAGTACTTC. Its translation reads: CASSLVGSQETQYF.